This T cell receptor (beta chain) was found in a study of blood T cell repertoires in COVID-19. Trimming pared 3 bases from V and 1 base from J, leaving 10 bases between. This CDR3 is 15 amino acids long. The germline gives CDR1 SGDLS, CDR2 YYNGEE. Clones were sequenced by immunoSEQ multiplex PCR, and TCRdb holds only the in-frame ones, with some missing. The sample includes about 200,000 clones, around nine tenths of them seen just once. The sequencing input was peripheral blood. The source is a man in his 60s with acute or convalescent COVID-19. The chain couples TRBV9 to TRBJ2-2; D might be TRBD1 (6 bases). The CDR3 loop is CASSAGHQNTGELFF. The CDR3 nucleotides read TGTGCCAGCAGCGCGGGACACCAGAACACCGGGGAGCTGTTTTTT.